These 28 T cell receptor beta chains were sequenced from one sample in a study of CD8+CD57+ T cells in acquired aplastic anemia. Patients sequenced had flow cytometry evidence of CD8+CD57+ cell expansion. Researchers used genomic DNA as the template to profile TCR beta VDJ and CDR3. TCRdb fed the reads into MiXCR, producing one record per CDR3 protein. The sample has under 200,000 distinct CDR3 sequences; less than 60% are singletons. Sequenced input: sorted CD4+, CD8+, or CD8+CD57+ T cells (not recorded which) from PBMCs. The source of these receptors is a human donor with aplastic anemia.

J is TRBJ2-3 and V is TRBV7-2; the D is unclear. CDR3 size: 13 residues. V lost 5 bases and J 4 bases, leaving 10 bases between the germline ends. CDR1 and CDR2 (germline): SGHTA, FQGNSA. The CDR3 sequence is CASSPSRSDTQYF. CDR3 nucleotide sequence: TGTGCCAGCAGCCCCAGTAGGTCAGATACGCAGTATTTT.

This clonotype was recorded many times. V usage is TRBV19 and J usage is TRBJ2-1; 12 bases line up with TRBD2. Per the germline V gene, CDR1 is LNHDA and CDR2 is SQIVND (reference sequence). The CDR3 consists of 15 residues. After removal of 10 bases from V and 0 bases from J, the junction contained 4 bases not matched to a gene. The CDR3 sequence: CATRLAGVSYNEQFF. The CDR3 DNA reads TGTGCCACCCGACTAGCGGGAGTCTCCTACAATGAGCAGTTCTTC.

For this clonotype: A much larger clone sits a single nucleotide away, making a read error possible. In this CDR3 the conserved last residue, phenylalanine or tryptophan, is missing, so a read error is likely. This chain links TRBV5-1 with TRBJ1-1; D remains ambiguous. The CDR3 covers 14 residues. Germline values: CDR1 SGHRS, CDR2 YFSETQ. V lost 4 bases and J lost 1, with 11 bases in between. CDR3 bases: TGCGCCAGCAGCCCGCCCGGTCGGAACACTGAAGCTTTCCTT. This translates into CASSPPGRNTEAFL.

This clonotype was counted many times. The chain carries TRBV24-1 and TRBJ2-2, with a weak D call TRBD2 (6 bases). In germline, CDR1 is KGHDR, CDR2 SFDVKD. The V end lost 8 bases, the J end lost 5 bases, and 11 bases lay between the germline ends. The CDR3 loop spans 13 amino acids. CDR3 sequence reads: CATKDGGTGELFF. The DNA of the CDR3 is TGTGCCACCAAGGACGGAGGGACCGGGGAGCTGTTTTTT.

In this sample, this clonotype turned up a few times. The chain combines TRBV2 with TRBJ1-2; D is uncertain. CDR1 is SNHLY, CDR2 FYNNEI, per germline. This CDR3 is built from 13 residues. The V end was cut by 5 bases, the J end by 3 bases, with 10 bases between. This CDR3 is CASSNAEDYGYTF. DNA for the CDR3: TGTGCCAGCAGTAATGCCGAAGACTATGGCTACACCTTC.

A single count supports this clonotype. V gene TRBV29-1 combines with J gene TRBJ2-1; no firm D call. The ends were cut back, 2 bases at V and 0 bases at J, with 8 bases in the middle. This CDR3 comprises 14 residues. Germline V CDR1 and CDR2: SQVTM, ANQGSEA. The CDR3 loop is CSVETPSSYNEQFF. Here the CDR3 DNA reads TGCAGCGTTGAAACGCCTAGCTCCTACAATGAGCAGTTCTTC.

Many counts were recorded for this clonotype. The chain has TRBV7-9 and TRBJ1-1; D gene uncertain. The V end lost 5 bases, the J end lost 1 base, and 14 bases lay between the germline ends. There are 15 residues in the CDR3. CDR1 SEHNR and CDR2 FQNEAQ come from the germline V gene (reference sequence). The CDR3 loop is CASSPRPDPNTEAFF. The CDR3 DNA is TGTGCCAGCAGCCCCCGCCCCGACCCGAACACTGAAGCTTTCTTT. Full variable domain (outside the CDR3, taken from reference TRBV7-9 and TRBJ1-1): DTGVSQNPRHKITKRGQNVTFRCDPISEHNRLYWYRQTLGQGPEFLTYFQNEAQLEKSRLLSDRFSAERPKGSFSTLEIQRTEQGDSAMYLCASSPRPDPNTEAFFGQGTRLTVV.

This rearrangement joins TRBV2 to TRBJ2-5; D unclear. Germline CDR1 and CDR2: SNHLY and FYNNEI. The germline V and J ends were trimmed by 1 base and 3 bases, with 9 bases remaining between them. The CDR3 runs 14 residues. In DNA form, the CDR3 reads TGTGCCAGCAGTGAAGGCTCGCAGGAAGAGACCCAGTACTTC. Protein: CASSEGSQEETQYF. Variable domain in full (rest from reference TRBV2 and TRBJ2-5): EPEVTQTPSHQVTQMGQEVILRCVPISNHLYFYWYRQILGQKVEFLVSFYNNEISEKSEIFDDQFSVERPDGSNFTLKIRSTKLEDSAMYFCASSEGSQEETQYFGPGTRLLVL.

This clonotype was recorded at least ten times. The V call is TRBV5-6, the J call TRBJ1-6; D is unclear. Looked up from germline, CDR1 is SGHDT and CDR2 is YYEEEE. This CDR3 has 12 amino acids. The V end was cut by 3 bases, the J end by 5 bases, with 3 bases between. This CDR3 reads CASSWDNSPLHF. The CDR3 nucleotides are TGTGCCAGCAGCTGGGATAATTCACCCCTCCACTTT.

On this clonotype itself: A much larger clone lies one base from this, so it may be a read error. The chain links TRBV11-2 to TRBJ2-3; TRBD2 matches 7 bases. Per germline, CDR1 SGHAT and CDR2 FQNNGV. This CDR3 contains 18 residues. The CDR3, as DNA: TGTGCCAACAGCTTCAAATCCGGCGGCGGGAGCTCTGGAGATACGCAGTATTTT. Residues: CANSFKSGGGSSGDTQYF.

The genes are TRBV29-1 and TRBJ2-1; D is perhaps TRBD2 (7 bases). This CDR3 contains 17 residues. In germline, CDR1 is SQVTM, CDR2 ANQGSEA. The germline V and J ends were trimmed by 4 bases and 3 bases, with 22 bases remaining between them. CDR3 DNA: TGCAGCGTTGGAGGCAAAGTGGGGGGGGCGGACTACAATGAGCAGTTCTTC. Protein sequence: CSVGGKVGGADYNEQFF.

This clonotype turned up a few times. A read error may explain this, as a much larger clone is one base away. V usage is TRBV12-3 or TRBV12-4 and J usage is TRBJ1-2; maybe TRBD1 (5 bases). The CDR3 sequence is 13 residues long. CDR3 nucleotides: TGTGCCAGCAGTGTCGGACGGGACTATGGCTACGCCTTC. Translated: CASSVGRDYGYAF.

The genes are TRBV25-1 and TRBJ2-7; D might be TRBD2 (6 bases). This CDR3 region has 15 residues. The germline V and J ends were trimmed by 2 bases and 1 base, with 12 bases remaining between them. In germline, CDR1 is MGHDK, CDR2 SYGVNS. The CDR3 DNA is TGTGCCAGCAGTGAAGCTAGCGCGGGGTCCTACGAGCAGTACTTC. Translating gives CASSEASAGSYEQYF.

The chain couples TRBV25-1 to TRBJ1-1; a weak D match, TRBD1 (6 bases). Trimming stripped 2 bases from V and 6 bases from J, with 10 bases between. Germline V lookup: CDR1 MGHDK, CDR2 SYGVNS. CDR3 length equals 13 residues. The chain's CDR3 is CASSEQGGAEAFF. In DNA, the CDR3 is TGTGCCAGCAGTGAACAAGGGGGAGCTGAAGCTTTCTTT. Using reference TRBV25-1 and TRBJ1-1 for the parts outside the CDR3, the full variable domain is EADIYQTPRYLVIGTGKKITLECSQTMGHDKMYWYQQDPGMELHLIHYSYGVNSTEKGDLSSESTVSRIRTEHFPLTLESARPSHTSQYLCASSEQGGAEAFFGQGTRLTVV.

The gene calls are TRBV15 and TRBJ2-3, with 10 nucleotides matching TRBD2. CDR3 length: 15 amino acids. V lost 5 bases and J lost 3; bases outside the gene matches: 5. The germline V gene has CDR1 LNHNV and CDR2 YYDKDF (reference sequence). CDR3 sequence reads: CATSALAGVTDTQYF. CDR3 sequence (DNA): TGTGCCACCAGCGCCCTAGCGGGAGTGACAGATACGCAGTATTTT.

The rearrangement joins TRBV24-1 to TRBJ1-1; 9 bases agree with TRBD1. The V and J ends lost 7 bases and 4 bases, in that order; junction bases with no gene match: 9. The germline CDR1 and CDR2 sequences are KGHDR and SFDVKD. This CDR3 spans 15 amino acids. The CDR3 DNA sequence: TGTGCCACCAGAGATGACAGGGGGGAGAGCACTGAAGCTTTCTTT. Its translation: CATRDDRGESTEAFF.

This chain uses TRBV7-2 with TRBJ2-5; 9 nucleotides agree with TRBD2. The J call may be mistaken, given a closer DNA end match to TRBJ2-7. Germline values: CDR1 SGHTA, CDR2 FQGNSA. This CDR3 is built from 14 residues. The CDR3 here is CASSPRTSVYEQYF. CDR3 bases: TGTGCCAGCAGCCCGCGGACTAGCGTCTACGAGCAGTACTTC.

The chain employs TRBV20-1 and TRBJ2-5; TRBD1 agrees at 7 bases. Germline trimming cut 4 bases from V and 1 base from J; bases unmatched to any gene: 3. CDR3 length: 13 amino acids. Germline V gene sequence: CDR1 DFQATT, CDR2 SNEGSKA (reference sequence). CDR3 region: CSATGQAQETQYF. The CDR3 DNA sequence: TGCAGTGCTACCGGACAGGCCCAAGAGACCCAGTACTTC.

Only a few counts were recorded for this clonotype. At one of its ends the junction is not consistent with the germline gene, which may arise from a read error. This chain uses TRBV2 with TRBJ1-5, with 7 bases aligning to TRBD1. The germline gives CDR1 SNHLY, CDR2 FYNNEI. The CDR3 is made up of 13 amino acids. The CDR3 region has the DNA TGTGCCAGCAGGGAAGACAGGGCCCAGCCCCAGCATTTT. This translates into CASREDRAQPQHF.

This clonotype was found a few times. The rearrangement links TRBV9 to TRBJ1-6; D might be TRBD1 (5 bases). Germline assignment: CDR1 SGDLS and CDR2 YYNGEE. This CDR3 is 14 amino acids long. V shed 0 bases and J shed 7 bases, with 8 bases lying between them. The CDR3 DNA reads as TGTGCCAGCAGCGTAGGACAGCGAAATTCACCCCTCCACTTT. Encoded protein: CASSVGQRNSPLHF. Using reference TRBV9 and TRBJ1-6 for the parts outside the CDR3, the full variable domain is DSGVTQTPKHLITATGQRVTLRCSPRSGDLSVYWYQQSLDQGLQFLIQYYNGEERAKGNILERFSAQQFPDLHSELNLSSLELGDSALYFCASSVGQRNSPLHFGNGTRLTVT.

In this sample, this clonotype turned up a few times. J is TRBJ2-5 and V is TRBV2, with D tentatively TRBD2 (5 bases). CDR1 is SNHLY and CDR2 is FYNNEI in the germline V gene. The CDR3 contains 13 residues. V gave up 11 bases and J gave up 2 bases, with 15 bases separating them. CDR3 nucleotides: TGTGCCTGCACGGGAAGTCCGCAAGAGACCCAGTACTTC. This encodes CACTGSPQETQYF.

This clonotype has at least ten counts. This chain links TRBV24-1 with TRBJ2-7, with 7 bases matching TRBD2. V lost 3 bases to trimming and J lost 3 bases; unmatched junction nucleotides: 13. CDR1 and CDR2 (germline): KGHDR, SFDVKD. The CDR3 consists of 17 residues. In DNA, the CDR3 is TGTGCCACCAGTGATGGGGGGGGGACTCACGGGGTCTACGAGCAGTACTTC. Its protein product is CATSDGGGTHGVYEQYF.

V usage is TRBV7-9 and J usage is TRBJ1-2; a weak D match, TRBD1 (5 bases). CDR3 size: 14 residues. V dropped 2 bases and J dropped 5 bases, with 12 bases sitting between them. Germline CDR1 is SEHNR and CDR2 is FQNEAQ (reference sequence). CDR3 loop: CASSLSGGVYGYTF. CDR3 nucleotide sequence: TGTGCCAGCAGCTTATCGGGAGGGGTTTATGGCTACACCTTC.

This clonotype was found many times. This CDR3 reads CASSRDPDTQYF. Here the CDR3 DNA reads TGTGCCAGCAGTCGAGATCCAGATACGCAGTATTTT. This chain links TRBV27 with TRBJ2-3; D not resolved. CDR3 length: 12 residues. Looked up from germline, CDR1 is MNHEY and CDR2 is SMNVEV (reference sequence). Trimming took 5 bases from V and 4 from J, leaving 7 bases between them.

Remarks on this clonotype: Given a much more abundant clone one base away, this may be a read error. V usage is TRBV11-2 and J usage is TRBJ2-7, with D unclear. V shed 0 bases and J shed 4 bases, with 10 bases lying between them. From germline, CDR1 is SGHAT and CDR2 FQNNGV. CDR3 length: 14 residues. CDR3 region: CASSLDHDLYEQYF. The CDR3 DNA is TGTGCCAGCAGCTTAGATCATGACCTATACGAGCAGTACTTC.

The chain uses TRBV7-2 and TRBJ1-1; TRBD1 matches at 8 bases. Germline trimming cut 6 bases from V and 5 bases from J; bases unmatched to any gene: 11. In germline, CDR1 is SGHTA, CDR2 FQGNSA. The CDR3 totals 15 residues. The CDR3 sequence is CASSSNPGQVTEAFF. In DNA, the CDR3 is TGTGCCAGCAGTAGTAATCCGGGACAGGTGACTGAAGCTTTCTTT.

Comments on this clonotype: At one end the junction does not follow the germline gene, possibly because of a read error. This chain links TRBV30 with TRBJ2-7, with TRBD2 matching 14 bases. CDR1 and CDR2 (germline): GTSNPN, SVGIG (reference sequence). This CDR3 contains 15 residues. The CDR3 DNA reads TGTGCCCGGAGTGGAAGACTAGCGGGAGGGCGCGAGCAGTACTTC. It encodes CARSGRLAGGREQYF.

The rearrangement joins TRBV9 to TRBJ1-6; D perhaps matches TRBD1 (5 bases). In germline, CDR1 is SGDLS, CDR2 YYNGEE. Trimming removed 3 bases from V and 5 bases from J, with 15 bases in between. The CDR3 covers 16 residues. CDR3 in amino acids: CASSATPTADNSPLHF. The CDR3 bases are TGTGCCAGCAGCGCGACCCCGACAGCCGATAATTCACCCCTCCACTTT.